This entry concerns a single T cell receptor beta chain. This clone appeared a single time. The antigen it recognizes is unknown. Base qualities are missing; no much larger clone stands one base away. Measured from the cysteine to the phenylalanine, the CDR3 is 14 residues long. The DNA shown is the 42-base CDR3, in frame from base 1. CDR1 and CDR2 are read off the germline V gene as SGDLS and YYNGEE. The junction shows trimming of 3 bases on V and 8 bases on J, plus 17 bases between the germline ends. The record originates from a study of cytomegalovirus exposure and HLA in healthy donors listed by TCRdb under 2017. In the study overall: The 500 to 800 repertoires of the first cohort and the 95 to 150 validation repertoires were produced on the same platform, according to a later analysis. The study aimed to test whether cataloging public T cell receptors could reveal signatures of past pathogen exposure. In addition to the first cohort of around 670 subjects, a separate validation cohort of about 120 different subjects was used. To predict cytomegalovirus infection status, the study combined high-throughput TCR immunosequencing, statistical association of individual TCRs with disease status, and machine learning. What the work shows at the level of the full study, not this receptor alone: Subsequent analysis determined that TCRs grouped into clusters in the first cohort also showed a tendency toward co-occurrence across the roughly 130 validation repertoires, and approximately 94% of cluster scores exceeded 0. A later analysis lacked HLA typing for the validation cohort, so it scored co-occurrence in that cohort across all 120 or so repertoires. According to the authors, the approach could potentially be generalized to other disease states and immunological phenotypes. Three of the identified cytomegalovirus-associated TCR beta chains were confirmed in vitro to be specific for cytomegalovirus antigens. Across donors, most TCR sequences were observed very rarely, whereas some public TCRs were present in many individuals. In both the original and validation cohorts, the classifier was reported to diagnose cytomegalovirus status with high specificity and sensitivity. In the study, 150 to 200 TCR beta chains were listed as associated with cytomegalovirus.

The method behind the library was the immunoSEQ multiplex PCR assay. In the paper's pipeline: To diagnose cytomegalovirus status from the catalog of TCR beta chain sequences, a statistical classification framework was built. TCRdb took this table from immuneACCESS and kept in-frame rearrangements with V and J called. Such tables lack part of the clones; where checked against another copy, unresolved V genes explain under half of the gap, and the rest is unexplained. V and J calls and clone size are those listed in that table; D and trimming were worked out from the DNA. Present in this sample are more than 35,000 clones, approximately 92% of which were seen just once. The top ten clones comprise over 3% of the sample. The donors were included in the validation cohort of approximately 120 subjects, a group kept apart from the roughly 700-subject first cohort.

The rearranged chain carries TRBV9 and TRBJ1-1; no D gene is confidently identified. The TCR was taken from a man aged 18-30 years in good health and CMV-seronegative. The sample taken for sequencing was PBMCs. The CDR3 region has the sequence CASSGALGLGEAFF. At the DNA level, the sequence is TGTGCCAGCAGCGGAGCTCTAGGCCTCGGGGAAGCTTTCTTT. Supplemented by the reference TRBV9 and TRBJ1-1 proteins around the CDR3, the complete variable domain is DSGVTQTPKHLITATGQRVTLRCSPRSGDLSVYWYQQSLDQGLQFLIQYYNGEERAKGNILERFSAQQFPDLHSELNLSSLELGDSALYFCASSGALGLGEAFFGQGTRLTVV.